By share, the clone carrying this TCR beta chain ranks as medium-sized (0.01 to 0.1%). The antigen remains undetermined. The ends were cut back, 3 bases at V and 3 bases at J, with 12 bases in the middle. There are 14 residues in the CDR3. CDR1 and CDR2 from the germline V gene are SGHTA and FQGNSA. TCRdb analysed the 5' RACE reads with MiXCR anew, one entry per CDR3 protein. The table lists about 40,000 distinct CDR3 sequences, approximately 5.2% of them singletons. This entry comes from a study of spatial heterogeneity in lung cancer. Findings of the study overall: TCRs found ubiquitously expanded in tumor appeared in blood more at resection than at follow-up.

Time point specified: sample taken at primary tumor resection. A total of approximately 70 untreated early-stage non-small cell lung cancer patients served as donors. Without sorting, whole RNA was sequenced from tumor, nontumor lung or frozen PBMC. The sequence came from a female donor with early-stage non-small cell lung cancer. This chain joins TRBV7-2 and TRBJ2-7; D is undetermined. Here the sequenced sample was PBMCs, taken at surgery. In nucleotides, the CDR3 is TGTGCCAGCAGCTTCGGGCCACTAATCTACGAGCAGTACTTC. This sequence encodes CASSFGPLIYEQYF.